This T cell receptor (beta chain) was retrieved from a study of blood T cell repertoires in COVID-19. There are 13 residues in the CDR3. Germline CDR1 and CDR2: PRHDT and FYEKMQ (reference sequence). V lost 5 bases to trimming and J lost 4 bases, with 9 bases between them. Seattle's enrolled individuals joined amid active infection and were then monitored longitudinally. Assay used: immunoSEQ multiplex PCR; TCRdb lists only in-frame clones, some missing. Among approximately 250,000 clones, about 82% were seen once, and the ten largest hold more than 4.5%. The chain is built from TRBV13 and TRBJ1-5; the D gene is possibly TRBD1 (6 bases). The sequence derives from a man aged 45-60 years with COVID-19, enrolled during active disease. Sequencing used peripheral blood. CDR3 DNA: TGTGCCAGCAGCCTACAGGGAAATCAGCCCCAGCATTTT. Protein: CASSLQGNQPQHF.